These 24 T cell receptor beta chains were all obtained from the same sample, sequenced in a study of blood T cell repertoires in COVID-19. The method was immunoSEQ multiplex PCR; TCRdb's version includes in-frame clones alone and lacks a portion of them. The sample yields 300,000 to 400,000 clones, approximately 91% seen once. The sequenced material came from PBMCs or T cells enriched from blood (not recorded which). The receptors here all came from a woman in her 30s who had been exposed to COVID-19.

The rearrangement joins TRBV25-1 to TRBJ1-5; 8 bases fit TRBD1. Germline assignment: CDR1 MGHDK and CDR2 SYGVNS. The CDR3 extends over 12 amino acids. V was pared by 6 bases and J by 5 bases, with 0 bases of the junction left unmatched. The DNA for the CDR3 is TGTGCCAGCAGACAGGGGGATCAGCCCCAGCATTTT. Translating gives CASRQGDQPQHF.

The CDR3: CASSPGGTASFWGYTF. In DNA form, the CDR3 reads TGCGCCAGCAGCCCGGGAGGGACAGCCAGCTTCTGGGGCTACACCTTC. J is TRBJ1-2 and V is TRBV5-1; 7 bases fit TRBD1. V lost 4 bases and J lost 8; bases outside the gene matches: 17. The V gene's germline CDR1 is SGHRS and CDR2 YFSETQ. The CDR3 loop spans 16 amino acids.

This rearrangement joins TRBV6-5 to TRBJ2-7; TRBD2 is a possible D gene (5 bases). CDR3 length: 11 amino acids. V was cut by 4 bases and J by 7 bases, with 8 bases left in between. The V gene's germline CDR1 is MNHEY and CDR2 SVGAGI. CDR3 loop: CASSFTGEQYF. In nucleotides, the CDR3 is TGTGCCAGCAGTTTCACGGGGGAGCAGTACTTC.

The CDR3 sequence is CASSFWDRGRDEQFF. The CDR3 region has the DNA TGTGCCAGCAGTTTTTGGGACAGGGGGCGGGATGAGCAGTTCTTC. V is TRBV6-5 and J is TRBJ2-1; 12 bases match TRBD1. CDR3 length: 15 amino acids. Trimming cost V 4 bases and J 8 bases; bases outside gene matches: 6. Germline V gene lookup returns CDR1 MNHEY and CDR2 SVGAGI.

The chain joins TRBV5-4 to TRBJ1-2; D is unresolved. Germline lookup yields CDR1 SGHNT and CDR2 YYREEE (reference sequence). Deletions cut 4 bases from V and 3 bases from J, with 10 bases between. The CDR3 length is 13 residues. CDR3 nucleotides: TGTGCCAGCAGCCACGACGACTACTATGGCTACACCTTC. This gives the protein CASSHDDYYGYTF.

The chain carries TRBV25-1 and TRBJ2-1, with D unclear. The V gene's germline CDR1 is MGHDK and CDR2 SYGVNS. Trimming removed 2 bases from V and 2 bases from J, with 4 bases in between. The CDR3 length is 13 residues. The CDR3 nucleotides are TGTGCCAGCAGTGAAAACACCTACAATGAGCAGTTCTTC. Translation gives CASSENTYNEQFF.

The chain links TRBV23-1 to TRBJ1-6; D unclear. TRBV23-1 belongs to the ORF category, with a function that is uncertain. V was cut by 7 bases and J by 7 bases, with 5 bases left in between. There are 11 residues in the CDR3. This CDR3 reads CASTLNSPLHF. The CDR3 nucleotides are TGCGCCAGCACCCTGAATTCACCCCTCCACTTT.

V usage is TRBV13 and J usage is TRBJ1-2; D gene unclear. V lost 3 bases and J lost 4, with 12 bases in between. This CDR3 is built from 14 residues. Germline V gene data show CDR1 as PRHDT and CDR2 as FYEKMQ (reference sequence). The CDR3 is CASSFGRRFYGYTF. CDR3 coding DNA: TGTGCCAGCAGCTTCGGCAGGCGCTTCTATGGCTACACCTTC.

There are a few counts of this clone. CDR3 in amino acids: CAISAGDQGYTF. CDR3 nucleotides: TGTGCCATCAGTGCAGGGGATCAGGGCTACACCTTC. V gene TRBV10-3 combines with J gene TRBJ1-2; TRBD1 might be the D (6 bases). CDR3 size: 12 residues. With 4 bases removed from V and 8 bases from J, the gap between germline ends came to 11 bases. Germline V CDR1 and CDR2: ENHRY, SYGVKD.

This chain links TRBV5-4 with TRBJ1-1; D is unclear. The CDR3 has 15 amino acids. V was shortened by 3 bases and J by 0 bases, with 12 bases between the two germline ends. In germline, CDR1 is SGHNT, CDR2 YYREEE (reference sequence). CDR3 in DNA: TGTGCCAGCAGCTCGGGTTTGGCGGTGAACACTGAAGCTTTCTTT. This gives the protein CASSSGLAVNTEAFF.

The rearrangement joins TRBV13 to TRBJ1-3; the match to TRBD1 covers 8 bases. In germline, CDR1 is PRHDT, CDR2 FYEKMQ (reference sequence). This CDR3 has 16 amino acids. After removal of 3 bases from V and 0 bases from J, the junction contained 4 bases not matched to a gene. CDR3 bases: TGTGCCAGCAGCTTCGGACAGGGAGCCTCTGGAAACACCATATATTTT. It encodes CASSFGQGASGNTIYF.

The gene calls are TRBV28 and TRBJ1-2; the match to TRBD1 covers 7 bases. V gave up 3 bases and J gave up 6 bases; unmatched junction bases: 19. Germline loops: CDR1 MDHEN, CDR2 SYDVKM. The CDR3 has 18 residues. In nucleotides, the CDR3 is TGTGCCAGCAGTTTTTCCTCTAACAGGGGAATCCGAGAGGATGGCTACACCTTC. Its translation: CASSFSSNRGIREDGYTF.

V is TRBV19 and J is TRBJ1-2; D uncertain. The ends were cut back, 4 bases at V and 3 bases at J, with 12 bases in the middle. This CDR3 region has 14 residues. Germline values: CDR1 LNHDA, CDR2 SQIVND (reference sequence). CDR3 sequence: CASSTPTDHYGYTF. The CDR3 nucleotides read TGTGCCAGTAGTACCCCCACAGACCACTATGGCTACACCTTC.

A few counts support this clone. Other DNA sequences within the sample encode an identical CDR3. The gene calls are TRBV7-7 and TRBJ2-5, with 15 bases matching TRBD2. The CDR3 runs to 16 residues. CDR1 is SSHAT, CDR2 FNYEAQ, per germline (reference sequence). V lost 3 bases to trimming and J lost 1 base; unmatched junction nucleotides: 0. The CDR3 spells CASSLGLAGGQETQYF. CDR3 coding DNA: TGTGCCAGCAGCTTGGGACTAGCGGGGGGCCAAGAGACCCAGTACTTC. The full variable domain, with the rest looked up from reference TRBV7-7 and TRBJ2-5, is GAGVSQSPRYKVTKRGQDVTLRCDPISSHATLYWYQQALGQGPEFLTYFNYEAQPDKSGLPSDRFSAERPEGSISTLTIQRTEQRDSAMYRCASSLGLAGGQETQYFGPGTRLLVL.

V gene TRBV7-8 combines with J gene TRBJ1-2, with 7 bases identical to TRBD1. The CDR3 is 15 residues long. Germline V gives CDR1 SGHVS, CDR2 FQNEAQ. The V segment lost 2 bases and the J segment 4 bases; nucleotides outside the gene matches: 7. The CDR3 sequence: CASSLPGQPRYGYTF. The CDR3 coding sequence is TGTGCCAGCAGCTTACCGGGACAGCCACGCTATGGCTACACCTTC.

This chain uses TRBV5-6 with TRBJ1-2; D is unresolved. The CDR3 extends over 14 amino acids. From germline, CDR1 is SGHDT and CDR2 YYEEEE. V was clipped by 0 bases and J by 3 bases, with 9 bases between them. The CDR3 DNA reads TGTGCCAGCAGCTTGGGGCGGAACCACTATGGCTACACCTTC. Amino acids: CASSLGRNHYGYTF.

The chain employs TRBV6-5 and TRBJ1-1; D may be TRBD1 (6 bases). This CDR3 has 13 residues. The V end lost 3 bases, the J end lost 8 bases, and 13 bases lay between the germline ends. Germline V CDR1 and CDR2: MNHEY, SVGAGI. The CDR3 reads CASSYNRAHEAFF. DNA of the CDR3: TGTGCCAGCAGTTATAACAGGGCACACGAAGCTTTCTTT.

Here the CDR3 reads CASRTDHLGEQFF. The CDR3 DNA is TGTGCCAGCAGGACAGATCATCTGGGGGAGCAGTTCTTC. The chain couples TRBV2 to TRBJ2-1; D possibly corresponds to TRBD1 (5 bases). There are 13 residues in the CDR3. Trimming removed 6 bases at V and 10 bases at J, with 16 bases between. In germline, CDR1 is SNHLY, CDR2 FYNNEI.

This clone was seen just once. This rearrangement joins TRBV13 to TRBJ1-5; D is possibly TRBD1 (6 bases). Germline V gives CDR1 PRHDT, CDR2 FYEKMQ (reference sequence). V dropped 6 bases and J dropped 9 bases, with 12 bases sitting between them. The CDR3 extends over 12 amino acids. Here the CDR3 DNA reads TGTGCCAGCAGTAAACAGGGATTGCCCCAGCATTTT. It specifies CASSKQGLPQHF.

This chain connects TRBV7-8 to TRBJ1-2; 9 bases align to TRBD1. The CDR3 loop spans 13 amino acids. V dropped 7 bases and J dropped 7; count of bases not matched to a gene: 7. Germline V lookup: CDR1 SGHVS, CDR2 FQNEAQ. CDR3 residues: CASTQQGAGGYTF. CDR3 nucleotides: TGTGCCAGCACCCAACAGGGGGCAGGTGGCTACACCTTC.

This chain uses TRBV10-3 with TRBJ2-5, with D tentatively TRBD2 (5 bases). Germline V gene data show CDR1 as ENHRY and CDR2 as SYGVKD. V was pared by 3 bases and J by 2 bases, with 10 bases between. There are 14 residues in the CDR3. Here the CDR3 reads CAISEPEGQETQYF. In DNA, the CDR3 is TGTGCCATCAGTGAACCCGAGGGTCAAGAGACCCAGTACTTC.

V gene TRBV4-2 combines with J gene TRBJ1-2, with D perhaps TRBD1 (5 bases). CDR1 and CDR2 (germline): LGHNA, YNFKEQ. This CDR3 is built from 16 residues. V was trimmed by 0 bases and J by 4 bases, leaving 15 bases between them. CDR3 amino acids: CASSQDVGQGVYGYTF. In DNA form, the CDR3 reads TGTGCCAGCAGCCAAGACGTAGGCCAAGGGGTCTATGGCTACACCTTC.

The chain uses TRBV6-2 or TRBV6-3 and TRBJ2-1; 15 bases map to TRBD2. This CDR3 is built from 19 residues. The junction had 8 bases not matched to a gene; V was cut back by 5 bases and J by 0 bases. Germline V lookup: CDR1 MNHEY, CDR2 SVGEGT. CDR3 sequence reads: CASSPGLAGGLSSYNEQFF. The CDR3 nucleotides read TGTGCCAGCAGTCCGGGACTAGCGGGGGGCCTGAGCTCCTACAATGAGCAGTTCTTC.

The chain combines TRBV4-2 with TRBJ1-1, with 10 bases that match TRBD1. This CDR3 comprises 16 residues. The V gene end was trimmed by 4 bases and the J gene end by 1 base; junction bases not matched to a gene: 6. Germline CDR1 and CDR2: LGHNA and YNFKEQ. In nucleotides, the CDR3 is TGTGCCAGCAGCCGAGGACAGGGGGTAACGAACACTGAAGCTTTCTTT. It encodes CASSRGQGVTNTEAFF.